This T cell receptor (beta chain) was identified in a study of siplizumab effects on memory and regulatory T cells. General study findings and limits: Tregs proliferating in siplizumab cultures lacked confirmation of their suppressive function. Naive T cells appeared more diverse than memory cells and seemed to be major alloresponse contributors.

TCR templates numbering 95,000 to 100,000 were assayed per sample. The assay was immunoSEQ multiplex PCR, and TCRdb's table has in-frame clones only and misses some. The table lists 50,000 or so clones, approximately 84% of them singletons. To note about this clone: Its antigen is currently unknown.

The receptor comes from a human donor in good health. Sequenced: naive CD8+ T cells sorted from blood.

The CDR3 protein is CASSQDGVNTEAFF. CDR3 coding DNA: TGCGCCAGCAGCCAAGATGGGGTGAACACTGAAGCTTTCTTT. The rearrangement uses TRBV4-1 and TRBJ1-1; no firm D call. The CDR3 extends over 14 amino acids. V lost 0 bases and J 0 bases, leaving 5 bases between the germline ends. CDR1 is MGHRA, CDR2 YSYEKL, per germline.